Included here is one T cell receptor (beta chain) sequence, with context. Its antigen is unidentified. A multiplex PCR was run with 60 Vbeta primers and 13 Jbeta primers. TCRdb's copy holds only in-frame clones and misses some; the assay was immunoSEQ multiplex PCR. Of some 220,000 clones in the sample, about 80% were seen once. The record originates from a study of cytomegalovirus exposure and HLA in healthy donors. Whole-study results and caveats: Later analysis reportedly placed an Asian-associated ancestry cluster below the approximately 650-donor mean in N-insertions. Several of the most significant clusters appeared linked to common viral pathogens, based on a later analysis. In an earlier analysis, about 87% or about 30%: the productive usage of most TCR beta V segments.

Source material: PBMCs. The sequence was collected from a middle-aged woman in good health and CMV-seronegative.

The CDR3 here is CAISEAGGAYEQYF. The CDR3 bases are TGTGCCATCAGTGAGGCGGGAGGGGCCTACGAGCAGTACTTC. The chain uses TRBV10-3 and TRBJ2-7; 9 bases are shared with TRBD2. Trimming removed 2 bases from V and 2 bases from J; junction bases left unmatched: 1. The germline V gene encodes CDR1 ENHRY and CDR2 SYGVKD. The CDR3 totals 14 residues.